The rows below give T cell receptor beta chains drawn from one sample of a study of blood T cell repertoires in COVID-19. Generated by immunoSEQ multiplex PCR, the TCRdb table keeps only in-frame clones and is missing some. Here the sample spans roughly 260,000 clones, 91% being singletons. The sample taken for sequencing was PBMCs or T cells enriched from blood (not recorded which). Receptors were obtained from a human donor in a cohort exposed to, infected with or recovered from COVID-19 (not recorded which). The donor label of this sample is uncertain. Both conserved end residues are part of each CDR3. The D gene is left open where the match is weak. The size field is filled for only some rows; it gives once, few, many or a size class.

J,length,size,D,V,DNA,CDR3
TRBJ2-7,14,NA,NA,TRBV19,TGTGCCGTCCCTACCCGGGCGGACAGCTACGAGCAGTACTTC,CAVPTRADSYEQYF
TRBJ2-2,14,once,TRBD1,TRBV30,TGTGCCTGGTTCGACAGGGGGCATGGCGGGGAGCTGTTTTTT,CAWFDRGHGGELFF
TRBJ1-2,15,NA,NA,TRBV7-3,TGTGCCAGCAGCACTAAAAGGGTCGGCTGGGAGGGCTACACCTTC,CASSTKRVGWEGYTF
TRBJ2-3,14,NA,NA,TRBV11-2,TGTGCCAGCAGCCCCCAGGACTCCACAGATACGCAGTATTTT,CASSPQDSTDTQYF
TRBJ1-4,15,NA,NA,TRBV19,TGTGCCAGTAGTTCTGGGGGGGCAACTAATGAAAAACTGTTTTTT,CASSSGGATNEKLFF
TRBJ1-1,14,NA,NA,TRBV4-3,TGCGCCAGCAGCCAAGATCGGGCGGGGGAGAAAGCTTTCTTT,CASSQDRAGEKAFF
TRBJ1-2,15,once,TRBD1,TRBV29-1,TGCAGCGTTGGCGCCGGGACAGGGGGGAGCTATGGCTACACCTTC,CSVGAGTGGSYGYTF
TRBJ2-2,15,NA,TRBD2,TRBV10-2,TGCGCCAGCACTCAGAGCGGGGGGAACACCGGGGAGCTGTTTTTT,CASTQSGGNTGELFF
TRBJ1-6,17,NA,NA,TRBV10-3,TGTGCCATCAGTGAGTCCCTGCACCGCCGCGGGGTACCCGGGGTCCACTTT,CAISESLHRRGVPGVHF
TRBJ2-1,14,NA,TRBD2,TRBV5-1,TGCGCCAGCAGCTTACGCGGGGGGGCCTATGAGCAGTTCTTC,CASSLRGGAYEQFF
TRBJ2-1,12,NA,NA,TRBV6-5,TGTGCCAGCAGTTACGGAGGGAAGGAGCAGTTCTTC,CASSYGGKEQFF
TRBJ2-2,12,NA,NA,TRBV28,TGTGCCAGTAAACTGAACACCGGGGAGCTGTTTTTT,CASKLNTGELFF
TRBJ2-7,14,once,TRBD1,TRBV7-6,TGTGCCAGCAGCTTAGAAGACAGGGTACACGAGCAGTACTTC,CASSLEDRVHEQYF
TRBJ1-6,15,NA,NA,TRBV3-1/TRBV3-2,TGTGCCAGCAGCCAAGGGACATCGTATAATTCACCCCTCCACTTT,CASSQGTSYNSPLHF
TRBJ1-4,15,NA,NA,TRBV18,TGTGCCAGCTCACCGGGCGGGGGCGCCGGCGAAAAACTGTTTTTT,CASSPGGGAGEKLFF
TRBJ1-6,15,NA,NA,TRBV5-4,TGTGCCAGCAGCTTACAGGGAGCCACCAATTCACCCCTCCACTTT,CASSLQGATNSPLHF
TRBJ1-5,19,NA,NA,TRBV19,TGTGCCAGTAGCGCCCCCAAATACGACACAGGGATTGGTGTACAGCCCCAGCATTTT,CASSAPKYDTGIGVQPQHF
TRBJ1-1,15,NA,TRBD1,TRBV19,TGTGCCAGTAGTTCCCGGACAGGGGGTGGGACTGAAGCTTTCTTT,CASSSRTGGGTEAFF
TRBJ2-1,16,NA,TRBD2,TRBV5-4,TGTGCCAGCAGCTCCGGGACTAGCGGTTTCTACAATGAGCAGTTCTTC,CASSSGTSGFYNEQFF
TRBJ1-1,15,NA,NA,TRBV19,TGTGCCAGTAGTATCCGGCACGGGGGGGGGACTGAAGCTTTCTTT,CASSIRHGGGTEAFF
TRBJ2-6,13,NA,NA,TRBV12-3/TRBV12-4,TGTGCCAGCAGTTCTACTGGGGCCAACGTCCTGACTTTC,CASSSTGANVLTF
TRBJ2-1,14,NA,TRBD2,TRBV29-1,TGCAGCGTTGGGGCCGGGACTAGCAAGAATGAGCAGTTCTTC,CSVGAGTSKNEQFF
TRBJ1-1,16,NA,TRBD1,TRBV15,TGTGCCACCAGCAGCCCCGACAGGGGCCTTAACACTGAAGCTTTCTTT,CATSSPDRGLNTEAFF
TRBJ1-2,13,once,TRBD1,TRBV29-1,TGCAGCGCCCGGGGACAGGGGGCATTTGGCTACACCTTC,CSARGQGAFGYTF
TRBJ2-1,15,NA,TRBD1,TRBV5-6,TGTGCCAGCAGCTTGTCGACAGGGGCCTACAATGAGCAGTTCTTC,CASSLSTGAYNEQFF
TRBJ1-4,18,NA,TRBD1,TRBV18,TGTGCCAGCTCGCGCGTTCAATCGACAGGGGCGAAGAATGAAAAACTGTTTTTT,CASSRVQSTGAKNEKLFF
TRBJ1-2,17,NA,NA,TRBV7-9,TGTGCCAGCAGCTTATGGAACCGGGACACTCGGCACTATGGCTACACCTTC,CASSLWNRDTRHYGYTF
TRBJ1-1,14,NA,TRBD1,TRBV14,TGTGCCAGCAGCCAAGATACTCTGGGACAGGAGGCTTTCTTT,CASSQDTLGQEAFF
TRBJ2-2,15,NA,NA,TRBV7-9,TGTGCCATTCCGCAGGGCAACACGAACACCGGGGAGCTGTTTTTT,CAIPQGNTNTGELFF
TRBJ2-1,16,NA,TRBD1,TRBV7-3,TGTGCCAGCAGCTTAACGACAGGGGGTTCCTACAATGAGCAGTTCTTC,CASSLTTGGSYNEQFF
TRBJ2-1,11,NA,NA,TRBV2,TGTGCCAGTACTATTTACAATGAGCAGTTCTTC,CASTIYNEQFF
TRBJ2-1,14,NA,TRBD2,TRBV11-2,TGTGCCAGCAACCTAGCGGGGCCTGGGGGTGAGCAGTTCTTC,CASNLAGPGGEQFF
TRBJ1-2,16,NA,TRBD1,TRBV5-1,TGCGCCAGCAGCGCCCAGACTGCGAAGGGGGCTCATGGCTACACCTTC,CASSAQTAKGAHGYTF
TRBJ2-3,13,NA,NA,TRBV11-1,TGTGCCAGCGGAGGACCAGGACGAAATACGCAGTATTTT,CASGGPGRNTQYF
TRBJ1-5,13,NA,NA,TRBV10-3,TGTGCCATCAGTGAGTCGAGCGGTCAGCCCCAGCATTTT,CAISESSGQPQHF
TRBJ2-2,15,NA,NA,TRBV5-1,TGCGCCAGCAGCTTGAGGGACTCGAACACCGGGGAGCTGTTTTTT,CASSLRDSNTGELFF
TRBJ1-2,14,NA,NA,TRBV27,TGTGCCAGCAGTTCTGTGCTAAGGGGGAATGGCTACACCTTC,CASSSVLRGNGYTF
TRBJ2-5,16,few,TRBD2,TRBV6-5,TGTGCCAGCAGTTACGGCGGGGGGGCTCTTTGGGAGACCCAGTACTTC,CASSYGGGALWETQYF
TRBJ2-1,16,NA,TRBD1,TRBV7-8,TGTGCCAGCAGCTTCTCCGGGACAGGGGGGGTGAATGAGCAGTTCTTC,CASSFSGTGGVNEQFF
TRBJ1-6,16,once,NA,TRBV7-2,TGTGCCAGCAGCTTGCTTGGGGGGGGCAATAATTCACCCCTCCACTTT,CASSLLGGGNNSPLHF
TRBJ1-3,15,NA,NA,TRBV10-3,TGTGCCCATTCAGCCGGGACTCGCTCTGGAAACACCATATATTTT,CAHSAGTRSGNTIYF
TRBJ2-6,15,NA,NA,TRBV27,TGTGCCAGCAGGTACAGGGCTGCGGGGGCCAACGTCCTGACTTTC,CASRYRAAGANVLTF
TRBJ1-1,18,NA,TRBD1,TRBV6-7,TGTGCCAGCCGACCCGTAACGACAGGGGGCGAGGGGAGTCCTGAAGCTTTCTTT,CASRPVTTGGEGSPEAFF
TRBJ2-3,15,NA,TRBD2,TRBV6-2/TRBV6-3,TGTGCCAGCAGTTACCTAGCGGGGGAACCAGATACGCAGTATTTT,CASSYLAGEPDTQYF